These 22 T cell receptor beta chains were all obtained from the same sample, sequenced in a study of T-cell reconstitution after alpha-beta-depleted transplantation in children. Unique molecular identifiers featured in how the TCRbeta library was prepared. TCRdb recomputed calls from the PCR reads with MiXCR, one row per CDR3 protein. The table has 480,000 or so distinct CDR3 sequences, approximately 10% seen once. The specimen comprised PBMCs, sampled before TCRalphabeta/CD19-depleted stem cell transplant. The receptors stem from a child under 10 years old with inherited bone marrow failure, due to receive a stem cell transplant.

At least ten counts were recorded for this clonotype. CDR3 sequence reads: CASSLDRVPRYTF. As DNA, the CDR3 is TGTGCCAGCAGCTTGGACAGGGTTCCGCGCTACACCTTC. The chain recombines TRBV5-4 with TRBJ1-2; D might be TRBD1 (6 bases). The V gene's germline CDR1 is SGHNT and CDR2 YYREEE (reference sequence). The CDR3 consists of 13 residues. Between the trimmed V and J ends, which lost 0 bases and 9 bases, there was a span of 12 bases.

In the case of this clonotype: Just one base apart from a much larger clone, this may be a read error. V and J are TRBV6-2 or TRBV6-3 and TRBJ1-1; D call uncertain. The CDR3 is 15 amino acids. Germline V CDR1 and CDR2: MNHEY, SVGEGT. The CDR3 reads CASSYSRALNSEAFF. The CDR3 DNA is TGTGCCAGCAGTTACTCGAGGGCCCTGAACTCTGAAGCTTTCTTT.

This clonotype was seen at least ten times. This rearrangement joins TRBV13 to TRBJ2-7; perhaps TRBD2 as D (6 bases). The CDR3 spans 14 residues. CDR1 and CDR2 from the germline V gene are PRHDT and FYEKMQ (reference sequence). Trimming removed 9 bases at V and 1 base at J, with 16 bases between. CDR3 amino acids: CASSPGTSSYEQYF. The CDR3 DNA sequence: TGTGCCAGTAGTCCCGGGACTTCGTCCTACGAGCAGTACTTC.

This clonotype came up many times. CDR3 sequence (DNA): TGCGCCAGCAGCACCCCCCCGCGGGACGGGGAGCAGTTCTTC. Translated: CASSTPPRDGEQFF. V gene TRBV5-1 combines with J gene TRBJ2-1, with a possible D match to TRBD2 (6 bases). CDR3 size: 14 residues. V was trimmed by 4 bases and J by 10 bases, leaving 18 bases between them. Germline values: CDR1 SGHRS, CDR2 YFSETQ.

The chain links TRBV11-3 to TRBJ2-2; no reliable D call. Trimming removed 5 bases at V and 1 base at J, with 17 bases between. The CDR3 totals 17 residues. Germline V gene sequence: CDR1 SGHNT, CDR2 YENEEA. The CDR3 DNA follows: TGTGCCAGCAGCGGAAGAAAAGGCGTGGGGAACACCGGGGAGCTGTTTTTT. Translated: CASSGRKGVGNTGELFF.

Ten or more counts support this clonotype. V usage is TRBV5-1 and J usage is TRBJ2-1, with unresolved D. Between the trimmed V and J ends, which lost 5 bases and 7 bases, there was a span of 16 bases. The germline gives CDR1 SGHRS, CDR2 YFSETQ. The CDR3 has 14 amino acids. Here the CDR3 DNA reads TGCGCCAGCAGTTCGAGCTGGTCCCTTAATGAGCAGTTCTTC. Its translation: CASSSSWSLNEQFF. The full variable domain, completed using reference TRBV5-1 and TRBJ2-1, is KAGVTQTPRYLIKTRGQQVTLSCSPISGHRSVSWYQQTPGQGLQFLFEYFSETQRNKGNFPGRFSGRQFSNSRSEMNVSTLELGDSALYLCASSSSWSLNEQFFGPGTRLTVL.

Ten or more counts support this clonotype. The rearrangement links TRBV5-1 to TRBJ2-3, with a possible D match to TRBD2 (6 bases). This CDR3 comprises 15 residues. Trimming cost V 4 bases and J 2 bases, with 14 bases left between them. Germline CDR1 is SGHRS and CDR2 is YFSETQ. CDR3 bases: TGCGCCAGCAGCCGAGCGGGCCTACTCACAGATACGCAGTATTTT. Translated, it gives CASSRAGLLTDTQYF.

Ten or more counts support this clonotype. The chain links TRBV7-9 to TRBJ2-2; D might be TRBD2 (6 bases). CDR1 and CDR2 (germline): SEHNR, FQNEAQ (reference sequence). The CDR3 is made up of 13 amino acids. V lost 8 bases and J 7 bases, leaving 14 bases between the germline ends. This CDR3 is CASHSGGIGELFF. CDR3 bases: TGTGCCAGCCACTCCGGAGGGATCGGGGAGCTGTTTTTT.

This clonotype was seen many times. V and J are TRBV18 and TRBJ2-1, with 13 positions matching TRBD2. V shed 5 bases and J 8 bases; nucleotides not matched to a gene: 0. CDR1 and CDR2 from the germline V gene are KGHSH and LQKENI. CDR3 length: 13 amino acids. Here the CDR3 DNA reads TGTGCCAGCTCAGGACTAGCGGGAGATGAGCAGTTCTTC. As protein: CASSGLAGDEQFF. The full variable domain, rest sourced from reference TRBV18 and TRBJ2-1, is NAGVMQNPRHLVRRRGQEARLRCSPMKGHSHVYWYRQLPEEGLKFMVYLQKENIIDESGMPKERFSAEFPKEGPSILRIQQVVRGDSAAYFCASSGLAGDEQFFGPGTRLTVL.

This clonotype was seen ten or more times. V gene TRBV5-1 combines with J gene TRBJ2-1, with TRBD2 matching over 10 bases. Germline V CDR1 and CDR2: SGHRS, YFSETQ. The CDR3 has 14 amino acids. Trimming removed 4 bases from V and 9 bases from J; junction bases left unmatched: 7. CDR3 bases: TGCGCCAGCAGCCCCCTAGCGGGAGCTGGTGAGCAGTTCTTC. Translation: CASSPLAGAGEQFF.

This clonotype was observed many times. The CDR3 DNA sequence: TGTGCCAGCAGTGAACCGGGAGTTGGGTCCTACGAGCAGTACTTC. Protein product: CASSEPGVGSYEQYF. The V and J genes are TRBV25-1 and TRBJ2-7; D might be TRBD2 (6 bases). The germline V gene encodes CDR1 MGHDK and CDR2 SYGVNS. Between the trimmed V and J ends, which lost 2 bases and 1 base, there was a span of 12 bases. CDR3 length: 15 residues.

In this sample, this clonotype turned up many times. The V gene is TRBV1, the J gene TRBJ2-1; TRBD2, the D gene given by the table, was not confirmed from the DNA. TRBV1 represents a pseudogene. The CDR3 is 16 amino acids. The CDR3 nucleotides are TGCACCAGCAGCCCCCCCTCTGAGGGCCCAGGTAATGAGCAGTTCTTC. It codes for CTSSPPSEGPGNEQFF.

There are many counts of this clonotype. The rearrangement links TRBV6-2 or TRBV6-3 to TRBJ1-2, with D hard to call. The germline V and J ends were trimmed by 5 bases and 4 bases, with 11 bases remaining between them. This CDR3 spans 13 amino acids. Germline V gene data show CDR1 as MNHEY and CDR2 as SVGEGT. The CDR3 is CASSTERPYGYTF. The CDR3 DNA sequence: TGTGCCAGCAGTACTGAGCGACCCTATGGCTACACCTTC.

This clonotype appeared many times. This chain joins TRBV30 and TRBJ1-5; D not certain. The CDR3 consists of 13 residues. Trimming took 3 bases from V and 9 from J, leaving 15 bases between them. In germline, CDR1 is GTSNPN, CDR2 SVGIG (reference sequence). The CDR3: CAWSPIVGRPQHF. For the CDR3, the DNA is TGTGCCTGGAGCCCTATCGTGGGGAGGCCCCAGCATTTT.

The chain joins TRBV6-5 to TRBJ1-2, with D uncertain. Germline V gives CDR1 MNHEY, CDR2 SVGAGI. V was shortened by 6 bases and J by 0 bases, with 20 bases between the two germline ends. The CDR3 totals 17 residues. In DNA, the CDR3 is TGTGCCAGCAGCACCTCGTCTTCGACATTAGCTAACTATGGCTACACCTTC. This translates into CASSTSSSTLANYGYTF.

This clonotype occurred many times. The J gene is TRBJ2-1, the V gene TRBV28; TRBD2 agrees at 8 bases. Germline trimming cut 5 bases from V and 7 bases from J; bases unmatched to any gene: 7. There are 14 residues in the CDR3. The germline gives CDR1 MDHEN, CDR2 SYDVKM. CDR3 nucleotides: TGTGCCAGCAGTGGAGCGGGAGCGGAGAATGAGCAGTTCTTC. Translated: CASSGAGAENEQFF.

This clonotype was detected ten times or more. The CDR3 nucleotides read TGTGCCAGCAGCTTAGGGACTAGCGGGATACGGTACGAGCAGTACTTC. This encodes CASSLGTSGIRYEQYF. The rearrangement links TRBV7-8 to TRBJ2-7, with 12 bases lining up with TRBD2. Trimming removed 1 base from V and 4 bases from J; junction bases left unmatched: 5. The germline V gene has CDR1 SGHVS and CDR2 FQNEAQ. The CDR3 has 16 residues. Drawing the rest from reference TRBV7-8 and TRBJ2-7, the complete variable domain is GAGVSQSPRYKVAKRGQDVALRCDPISGHVSLFWYQQALGQGPEFLTYFQNEAQLDKSGLPSDRFFAERPEGSVSTLKIQRTQQEDSAVYLCASSLGTSGIRYEQYFGPGTRLTVT.

In the case of this clonotype: A much larger clone differs by one base, so this may be a read error. The chain links TRBV20-1 to TRBJ2-1; TRBD2 might be the D (5 bases). CDR3 size: 15 residues. CDR1 is DFQATT, CDR2 SNEGSKA, per germline (reference sequence). The CDR3 nucleotides read TGCTGTGCTAGAGTGAGCGGAGATTCCTACAATGAGCAGTTTTTC. Translation: CCARVSGDSYNEQFF.

This clonotype was counted at least ten times. The chain employs TRBV29-1 and TRBJ2-7, with D possibly TRBD1 on 7 matching bases. CDR3 length: 16 residues. V shed 3 bases and J shed 3 bases, with 21 bases lying between them. CDR1 is SQVTM, CDR2 ANQGSEA, per germline. Here the CDR3 DNA reads TGCAGCGTTGAGGGAGTAAGGGGGCCAGCGGGCTACGAGCAGTACTTC. It encodes CSVEGVRGPAGYEQYF.

This clonotype was seen repeatedly, ten times or more. This chain joins TRBV11-2 and TRBJ2-3; TRBD1 matches 8 bases. The CDR3 is 15 amino acids. Germline V gene data show CDR1 as SGHAT and CDR2 as FQNNGV. V lost 5 bases to trimming and J lost 5 bases; unmatched junction nucleotides: 9. CDR3 region: CASSAYGQGRDTQYF. CDR3 in DNA: TGTGCCAGCAGCGCGTATGGACAGGGCAGAGATACGCAGTATTTT.

This clonotype has a count of ten or more. The genes are TRBV7-9 and TRBJ2-1; 7 bases are shared with TRBD2. Germline V gene data show CDR1 as SEHNR and CDR2 as FQNEAQ (reference sequence). V lost 11 bases to trimming and J lost 4 bases; unmatched junction nucleotides: 11. There are 14 residues in the CDR3. The CDR3 reads CAGSRQRGYNEQFF. Written as DNA, the CDR3 is TGTGCCGGATCTCGACAGCGGGGTTACAATGAGCAGTTCTTC. The full variable domain, completed using reference TRBV7-9 and TRBJ2-1, is DTGVSQNPRHKITKRGQNVTFRCDPISEHNRLYWYRQTLGQGPEFLTYFQNEAQLEKSRLLSDRFSAERPKGSFSTLEIQRTEQGDSAMYLCAGSRQRGYNEQFFGPGTRLTVL.

This clonotype was seen ten or more times. V usage is TRBV5-1 and J usage is TRBJ2-7; 13 nucleotides align to TRBD2. Germline V gene data show CDR1 as SGHRS and CDR2 as YFSETQ. J gave up 6 bases and V 7 bases, and 4 bases lay outside the gene matches. The CDR3 spans 13 residues. Written as DNA, the CDR3 is TGCGCCAGCGGACTAGCGGGAGTTTCCGAGCAGTACTTC. This gives the protein CASGLAGVSEQYF.